This T cell receptor (beta chain) emerged from a study of early stage breast cancer tumors. For the study at large: Most of the 16 invasive tumors were ER+, PR+ and HER2-.

Study outcomes and limitations: Compared with adjacent normal breast, tumors showed 2.5 to 3-fold denser, more clonal T cells. Comparing each tissue with blood distinguished tumor from normal in most of the 16 patients.

Profiled with immunoSEQ multiplex PCR; TCRdb holds only in-frame clones, not every one. The sample has some 24,000 clones, about 70% seen once. The CDR3 loop spans 15 amino acids. Germline-derived CDR1 and CDR2 are MGHDK and SYGVNS. Trimming pared 0 bases from V and 5 bases from J, leaving 13 bases between. On this clone: No antigen is known for it.

Each tumor contributed about 20-50 mg of diced tissue. The sequence came from a person aged 55 to 69 with breast cancer. The material sequenced was breast tumor tissue. V usage is TRBV25-1 and J usage is TRBJ2-5, with D maybe TRBD1 (7 bases). CDR3 coding DNA: TGTGCCAGCAGTGAATACGCAGGGGGAGGTGAGACCCAGTACTTC. As protein: CASSEYAGGGETQYF.